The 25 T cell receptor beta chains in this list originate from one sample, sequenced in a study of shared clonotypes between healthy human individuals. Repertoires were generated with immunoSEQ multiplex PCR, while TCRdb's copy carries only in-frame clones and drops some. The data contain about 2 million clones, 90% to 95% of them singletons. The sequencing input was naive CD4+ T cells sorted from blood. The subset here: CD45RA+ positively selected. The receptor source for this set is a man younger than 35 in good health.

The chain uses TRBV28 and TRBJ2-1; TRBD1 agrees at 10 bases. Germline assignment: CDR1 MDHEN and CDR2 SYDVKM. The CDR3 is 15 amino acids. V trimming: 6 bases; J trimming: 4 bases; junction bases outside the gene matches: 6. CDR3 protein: CASRPPGQGYNEQFF. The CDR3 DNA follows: TGTGCCAGCAGACCACCGGGACAGGGGTACAATGAGCAGTTCTTC.

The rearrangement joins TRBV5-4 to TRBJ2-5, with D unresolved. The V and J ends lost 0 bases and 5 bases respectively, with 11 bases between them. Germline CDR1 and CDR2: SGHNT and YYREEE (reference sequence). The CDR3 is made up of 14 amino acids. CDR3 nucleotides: TGTGCCAGCAGCTTGGAGTCGAACGCGGAGACCCAGTACTTC. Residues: CASSLESNAETQYF.

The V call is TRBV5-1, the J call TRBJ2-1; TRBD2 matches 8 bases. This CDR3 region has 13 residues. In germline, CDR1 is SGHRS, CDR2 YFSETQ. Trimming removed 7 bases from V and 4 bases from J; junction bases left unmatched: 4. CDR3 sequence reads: CASGTRTYNEQFF. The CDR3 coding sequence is TGCGCCAGCGGGACTAGGACATACAATGAGCAGTTCTTC.

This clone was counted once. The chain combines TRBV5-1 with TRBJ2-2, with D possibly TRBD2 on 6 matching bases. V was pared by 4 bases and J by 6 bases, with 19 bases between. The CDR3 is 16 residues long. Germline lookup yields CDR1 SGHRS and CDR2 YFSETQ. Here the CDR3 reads CASSPPRDSPPGELFF. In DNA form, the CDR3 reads TGCGCCAGCAGCCCGCCCCGGGACTCGCCTCCCGGGGAGCTGTTTTTT.

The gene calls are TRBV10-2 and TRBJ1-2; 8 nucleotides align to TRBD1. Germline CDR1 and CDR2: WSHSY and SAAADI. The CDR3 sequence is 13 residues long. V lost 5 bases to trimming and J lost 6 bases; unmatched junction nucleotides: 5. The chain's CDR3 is CASSTGQGHGYTF. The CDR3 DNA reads TGCGCCAGCAGTACCGGACAGGGCCATGGCTACACCTTC.

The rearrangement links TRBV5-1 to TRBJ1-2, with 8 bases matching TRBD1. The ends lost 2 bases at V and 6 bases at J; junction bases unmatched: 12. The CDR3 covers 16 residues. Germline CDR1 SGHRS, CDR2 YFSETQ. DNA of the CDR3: TGCGCCAGCAGCTTCCGGACAGGGTCTGATGGGCATGGCTACACCTTC. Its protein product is CASSFRTGSDGHGYTF.

CDR3 residues: CASSSYARIYEQYF. In DNA form, the CDR3 reads TGTGCCAGCAGCTCCTACGCCCGCATTTACGAGCAGTACTTC. The chain uses TRBV11-3 and TRBJ2-7; D gene uncertain. The CDR3 has 14 residues. The germline gives CDR1 SGHNT, CDR2 YENEEA. Trimming took off 4 bases at V and 4 bases at J, with 14 bases between the two ends.

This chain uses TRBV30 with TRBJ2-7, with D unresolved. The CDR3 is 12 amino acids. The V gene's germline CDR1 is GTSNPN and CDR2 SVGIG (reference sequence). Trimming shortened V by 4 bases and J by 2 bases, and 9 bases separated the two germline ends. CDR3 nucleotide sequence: TGTGCCTGGAAGATTGGGGCCTACGAGCAGTACTTC. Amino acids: CAWKIGAYEQYF.

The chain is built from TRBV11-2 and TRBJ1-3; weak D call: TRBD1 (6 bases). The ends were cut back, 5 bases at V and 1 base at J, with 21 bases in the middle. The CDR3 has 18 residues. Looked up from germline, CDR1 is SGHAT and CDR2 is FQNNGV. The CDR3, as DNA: TGTGCCAGCAGCCTTATAGGAGGGGGGGCAGGATCTGGAAACACCATATATTTT. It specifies CASSLIGGGAGSGNTIYF. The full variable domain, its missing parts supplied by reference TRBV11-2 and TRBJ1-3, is EAGVAQSPRYKIIEKRQSVAFWCNPISGHATLYWYQQILGQGPKLLIQFQNNGVVDDSQLPKDRFSAERLKGVDSTLKIQPAKLEDSAVYLCASSLIGGGAGSGNTIYFGEGSWLTVV.

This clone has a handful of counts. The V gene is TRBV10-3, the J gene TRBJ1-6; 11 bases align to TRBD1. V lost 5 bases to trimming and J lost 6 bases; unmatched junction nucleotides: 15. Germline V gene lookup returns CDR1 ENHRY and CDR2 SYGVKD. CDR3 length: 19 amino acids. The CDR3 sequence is CAISTLPGQGGGGNSPLHF. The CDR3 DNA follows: TGTGCCATCAGTACCCTACCGGGACAGGGGGGAGGTGGTAATTCACCCCTCCACTTT.

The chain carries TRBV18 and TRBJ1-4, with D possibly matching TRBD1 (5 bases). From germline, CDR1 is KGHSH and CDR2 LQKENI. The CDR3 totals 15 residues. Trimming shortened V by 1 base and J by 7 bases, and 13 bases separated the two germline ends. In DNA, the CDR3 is TGTGCCAGCTCACCACAACGCTTGGGGCTTGAAAAACTGTTTTTT. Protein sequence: CASSPQRLGLEKLFF.

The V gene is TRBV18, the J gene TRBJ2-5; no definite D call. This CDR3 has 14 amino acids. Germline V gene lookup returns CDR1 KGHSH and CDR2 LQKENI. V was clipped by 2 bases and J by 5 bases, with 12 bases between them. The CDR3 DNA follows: TGTGCCAGCTCACCAAGCCAGGTCGGGGAGACCCAGTACTTC. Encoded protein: CASSPSQVGETQYF.

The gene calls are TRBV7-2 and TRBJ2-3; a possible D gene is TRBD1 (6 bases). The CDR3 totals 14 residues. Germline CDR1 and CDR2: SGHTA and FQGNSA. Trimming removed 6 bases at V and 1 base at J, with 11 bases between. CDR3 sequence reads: CASRSTGGTDTQYF. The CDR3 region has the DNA TGTGCCAGCAGATCGACAGGCGGCACAGATACGCAGTATTTT.

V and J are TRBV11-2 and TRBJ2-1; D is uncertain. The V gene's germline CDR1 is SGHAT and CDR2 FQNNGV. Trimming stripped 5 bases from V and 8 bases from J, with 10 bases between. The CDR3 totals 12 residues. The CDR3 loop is CASSTLIDEQFF. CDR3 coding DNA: TGTGCCAGCAGCACCCTAATCGATGAGCAGTTCTTC.

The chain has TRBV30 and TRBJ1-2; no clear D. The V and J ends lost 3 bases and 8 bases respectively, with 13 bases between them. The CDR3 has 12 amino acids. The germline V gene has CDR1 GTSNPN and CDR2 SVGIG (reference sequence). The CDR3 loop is CAWSAIGVGYTF. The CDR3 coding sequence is TGTGCCTGGAGCGCTATTGGGGTCGGCTACACCTTC.

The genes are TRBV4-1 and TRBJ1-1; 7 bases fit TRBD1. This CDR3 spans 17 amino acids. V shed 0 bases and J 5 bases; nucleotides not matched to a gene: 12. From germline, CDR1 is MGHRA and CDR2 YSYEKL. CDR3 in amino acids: CASSQEGIDRARTEAFF. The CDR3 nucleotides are TGCGCCAGCAGCCAAGAGGGGATCGACAGGGCGCGGACTGAAGCTTTCTTT.

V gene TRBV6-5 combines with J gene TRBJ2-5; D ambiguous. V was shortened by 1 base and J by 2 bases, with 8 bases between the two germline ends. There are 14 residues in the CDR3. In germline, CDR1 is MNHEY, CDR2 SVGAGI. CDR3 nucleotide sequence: TGTGCCAGCAGTTACTTCGGAATACAAGAGACCCAGTACTTC. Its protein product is CASSYFGIQETQYF.

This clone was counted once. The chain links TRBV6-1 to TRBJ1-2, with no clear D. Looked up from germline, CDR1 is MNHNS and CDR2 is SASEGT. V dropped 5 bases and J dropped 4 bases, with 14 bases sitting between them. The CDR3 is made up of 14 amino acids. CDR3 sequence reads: CASSKQDVGYGYTF. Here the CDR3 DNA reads TGTGCCAGCAGTAAGCAAGACGTGGGCTATGGCTACACCTTC.

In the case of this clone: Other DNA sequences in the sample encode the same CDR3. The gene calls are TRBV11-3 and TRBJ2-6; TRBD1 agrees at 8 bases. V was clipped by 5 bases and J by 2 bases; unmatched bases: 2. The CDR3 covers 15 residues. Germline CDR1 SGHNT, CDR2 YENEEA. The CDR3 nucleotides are TGTGCCAGCAGCCCAGGGGGCGCTGGGGCCAACGTCCTGACTTTC. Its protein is CASSPGGAGANVLTF.

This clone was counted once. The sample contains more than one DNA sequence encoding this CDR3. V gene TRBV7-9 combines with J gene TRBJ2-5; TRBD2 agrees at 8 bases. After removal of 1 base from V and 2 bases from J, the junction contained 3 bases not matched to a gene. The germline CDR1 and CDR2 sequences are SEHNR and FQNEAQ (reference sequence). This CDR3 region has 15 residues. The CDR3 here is CASSLELAVQETQYF. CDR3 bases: TGTGCCAGCAGCTTAGAACTAGCGGTTCAAGAGACCCAGTACTTC.

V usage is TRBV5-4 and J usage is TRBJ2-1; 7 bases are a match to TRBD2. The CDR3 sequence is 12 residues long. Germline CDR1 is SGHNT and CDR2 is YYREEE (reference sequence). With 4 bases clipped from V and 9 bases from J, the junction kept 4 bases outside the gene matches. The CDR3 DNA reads TGTGCCAGCAGCGAAGGCGGGGGTGAGCAGTTCTTC. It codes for CASSEGGGEQFF.

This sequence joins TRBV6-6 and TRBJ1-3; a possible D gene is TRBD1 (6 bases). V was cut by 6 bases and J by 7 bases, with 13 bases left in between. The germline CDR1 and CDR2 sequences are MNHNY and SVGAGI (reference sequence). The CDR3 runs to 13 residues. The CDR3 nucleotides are TGTGCCAGCAGCGGGAACAGGGACAACACCATATATTTT. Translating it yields CASSGNRDNTIYF.

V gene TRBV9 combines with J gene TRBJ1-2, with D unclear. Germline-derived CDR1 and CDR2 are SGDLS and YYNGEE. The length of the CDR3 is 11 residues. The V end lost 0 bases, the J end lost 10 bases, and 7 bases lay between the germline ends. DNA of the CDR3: TGTGCCAGCAGCGTAGCGGACGTCTACACCTTC. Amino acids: CASSVADVYTF.

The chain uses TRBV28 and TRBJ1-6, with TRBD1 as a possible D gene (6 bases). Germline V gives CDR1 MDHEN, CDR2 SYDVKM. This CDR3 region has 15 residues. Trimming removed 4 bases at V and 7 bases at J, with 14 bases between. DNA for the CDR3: TGTGCCAGCAGTTCGTTACAGGGCCCAAATTCACCCCTCCACTTT. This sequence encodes CASSSLQGPNSPLHF.

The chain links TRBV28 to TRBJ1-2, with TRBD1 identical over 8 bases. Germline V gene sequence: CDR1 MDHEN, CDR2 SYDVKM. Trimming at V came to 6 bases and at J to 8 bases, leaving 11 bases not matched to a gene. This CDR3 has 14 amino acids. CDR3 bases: TGTGCCAGCAGACAGGGGGAATTCCCGGGAGGCTACACCTTC. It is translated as CASRQGEFPGGYTF.